This entry lists 29 T cell receptor beta chains sequenced from one sample in a study of identifying expanded T cells in peripheral blood. Repertoires were generated with immunoSEQ multiplex PCR, while TCRdb's copy carries only in-frame clones and drops some. The sample has about 94,000 clones; 70% to 90% are singletons. Sample: blood. The receptors were sampled from a person aged 18 to 75 in good health.

The V and J genes are TRBV7-8 and TRBJ1-2; D possibly corresponds to TRBD1 (5 bases). The CDR3 is 14 amino acids. The V end was cut by 4 bases, the J end by 5 bases, with 14 bases between. The germline V gene has CDR1 SGHVS and CDR2 FQNEAQ. The CDR3, as DNA: TGTGCCAGCAGCTCGGGACTCACCTTGTATGGCTACACCTTC. Translation: CASSSGLTLYGYTF.

The chain carries TRBV27 and TRBJ1-2, with D maybe TRBD1 (5 bases). Per germline, CDR1 MNHEY and CDR2 SMNVEV (reference sequence). The CDR3 is 14 residues long. The ends were cut back, 3 bases at V and 0 bases at J, with 8 bases in the middle. Written as DNA, the CDR3 is TGTGCCAGCAGTTTCCAGGGAACTAACTATGGCTACACCTTC. This codes for CASSFQGTNYGYTF.

This chain links TRBV30 with TRBJ1-1; 7 nucleotides agree with TRBD1. The V and J ends lost 4 bases and 5 bases, in that order; junction bases with no gene match: 10. The CDR3 is 14 amino acids. The V gene's germline CDR1 is GTSNPN and CDR2 SVGIG (reference sequence). CDR3 nucleotide sequence: TGTGCCTGGACCACGACAGGGTCGGGGACTGAAGCTTTCTTT. Its translation is CAWTTTGSGTEAFF.

J is TRBJ1-5 and V is TRBV27, with TRBD1 as a possible D gene (5 bases). CDR1 is MNHEY, CDR2 SMNVEV, per germline (reference sequence). Trimming cost V 6 bases and J 1 base, with 10 bases left between them. The CDR3 contains 14 residues. The CDR3: CASSPGLSNQPQHF. Written as DNA, the CDR3 is TGTGCCAGCAGCCCGGGACTCAGCAATCAGCCCCAGCATTTT.

The chain employs TRBV5-1 and TRBJ2-3; 8 bases are shared with TRBD2. The junction had 16 bases not matched to a gene; V was cut back by 0 bases and J by 7 bases. Germline V gene data show CDR1 as SGHRS and CDR2 as YFSETQ. The CDR3 loop spans 18 amino acids. CDR3 sequence: CASSLGGLGRDRRNTQYF. CDR3 coding DNA: TGCGCCAGCAGCTTGGGGGGACTAGGGCGAGATAGAAGGAATACGCAGTATTTT.

The rearrangement uses TRBV7-9 and TRBJ1-6; D gene unclear. Germline CDR1 and CDR2: SEHNR and FQNEAQ (reference sequence). The germline V and J ends were trimmed by 5 bases and 10 bases, with 15 bases remaining between them. This CDR3 contains 14 residues. The chain's CDR3 is CASSPAGVYSPLHF. DNA for the CDR3: TGTGCCAGCAGCCCAGCTGGGGTTTACTCACCCCTCCACTTT.

The rearrangement joins TRBV5-1 to TRBJ2-3, with TRBD2 matching over 12 bases. CDR1 and CDR2 from the germline V gene are SGHRS and YFSETQ. The CDR3 length is 21 residues. The V segment lost 3 bases and the J segment 0 bases; nucleotides outside the gene matches: 17. CDR3 coding DNA: TGCGCCAGCAGCTCTACCGGGTTCCAGGGACTAGCGGGCACTAGCACAGATACGCAGTATTTT. Translated: CASSSTGFQGLAGTSTDTQYF.

V usage is TRBV7-8 and J usage is TRBJ1-1; D may be TRBD1 (5 bases). Trimming took off 4 bases at V and 2 bases at J, with 11 bases between the two ends. Germline V gene data show CDR1 as SGHVS and CDR2 as FQNEAQ. This CDR3 has 14 residues. CDR3 coding DNA: TGTGCCAGCAGCTCCCGGGACGGTAACACTGAAGCTTTCTTT. Its translation is CASSSRDGNTEAFF. Looking up the rest from reference TRBV7-8 and TRBJ1-1 gives the full variable domain: GAGVSQSPRYKVAKRGQDVALRCDPISGHVSLFWYQQALGQGPEFLTYFQNEAQLDKSGLPSDRFFAERPEGSVSTLKIQRTQQEDSAVYLCASSSRDGNTEAFFGQGTRLTVV.

The chain carries TRBV7-4 and TRBJ1-2, with 8 bases lining up with TRBD1. The CDR3 spans 15 residues. Trimming removed 5 bases from V and 4 bases from J; junction bases left unmatched: 9. Germline assignment: CDR1 SGHVT and CDR2 SQSDAQ. The CDR3 region has the DNA TGTGCCAGCAGCCATGACACAGGGGGGACCTATGGCTACACCTTC. It is translated as CASSHDTGGTYGYTF.

This clone is a singleton in its sample. CDR3 in DNA: TGCGCCAGCAGCCAGACCAGGGATCTGAACTATGGCTACACCTTC. Its protein is CASSQTRDLNYGYTF. The chain uses TRBV4-3 and TRBJ1-2, with D tentatively TRBD1 (5 bases). V was clipped by 3 bases and J by 2 bases, with 13 bases between them. The length of the CDR3 is 15 residues. Germline assignment: CDR1 LGHNA and CDR2 YSLEER.

As to this clone: The sample contains more than one DNA sequence encoding this CDR3. The chain uses TRBV9 and TRBJ2-1, with D perhaps TRBD2 (6 bases). The V end was cut by 0 bases, the J end by 7 bases, with 11 bases between. Germline CDR1 reads SGDLS; CDR2 reads YYNGEE. The CDR3 covers 14 residues. The CDR3 DNA is TGTGCCAGCAGCGTAGTTGGGGGGAGGAATGAGCAGTTCTTC. Its translation: CASSVVGGRNEQFF.

CDR3 in amino acids: CASSLRSGDSEAFF. CDR3 in DNA: TGTGCCAGCAGCTTAAGGAGTGGGGACAGTGAAGCTTTCTTT. This chain uses TRBV7-9 with TRBJ1-1, with 7 bases fitting TRBD1. V was pared by 2 bases and J by 7 bases, with 7 bases of the junction left unmatched. The CDR3 runs to 14 residues. Germline CDR1 and CDR2: SEHNR and FQNEAQ (reference sequence).

This chain joins TRBV7-3 and TRBJ2-1; D gene unclear. The CDR3 is 14 amino acids. CDR1 and CDR2 (germline): SGHTA, FQGTGA. V was shortened by 1 base and J by 8 bases, with 12 bases between the two germline ends. CDR3 in amino acids: CASSLNPAVDEQFF. The CDR3 nucleotides read TGTGCCAGCAGCTTAAATCCAGCCGTTGATGAGCAGTTCTTC.

The chain recombines TRBV5-1 with TRBJ1-4; unclear D gene. V lost 0 bases to trimming and J lost 0 bases, with 6 bases between them. Germline V lookup: CDR1 SGHRS, CDR2 YFSETQ. This CDR3 has 15 amino acids. DNA for the CDR3: TGCGCCAGCAGCTTGGACGGGACAACTAATGAAAAACTGTTTTTT. As protein: CASSLDGTTNEKLFF.

This chain links TRBV12-5 with TRBJ2-7; D may match TRBD1 or TRBD2 (5 bases each). V was pared by 9 bases and J by 2 bases, with 17 bases between. The length of the CDR3 is 14 residues. Looked up from germline, CDR1 is LGHNT and CDR2 is FRNRAP. The CDR3 DNA is TGTGCTAGCTACTATGGGACCTTACCCTACGAGCAGTACTTC. This translates into CASYYGTLPYEQYF.

The chain uses TRBV11-3 and TRBJ2-4; maybe TRBD1 (6 bases). V was shortened by 5 bases and J by 7 bases, with 15 bases between the two germline ends. Germline lookup yields CDR1 SGHNT and CDR2 YENEEA. The CDR3 loop spans 14 amino acids. As DNA, the CDR3 is TGTGCCAGCAGCGAAGGGGGTACCCGGAACATTCAGTACTTC. It yields the protein CASSEGGTRNIQYF.

J is TRBJ2-6 and V is TRBV14; D is unclear. Germline V gene lookup returns CDR1 SGHDN and CDR2 FVKESK. This CDR3 spans 18 amino acids. V shed 3 bases and J shed 4 bases, with 19 bases lying between them. The DNA for the CDR3 is TGTGCCAGCAGCCAGGGGTTTACCAGCCGACGAGGGGCCAACGTCCTGACTTTC. Translating gives CASSQGFTSRRGANVLTF.

The chain employs TRBV4-2 and TRBJ2-3, with a possible D match to TRBD2 (7 bases). The CDR3 consists of 15 residues. Per germline, CDR1 LGHNA and CDR2 YNFKEQ. Trimming shortened V by 7 bases and J by 0 bases, and 14 bases separated the two germline ends. Here the CDR3 reads CASTPAGASTDTQYF. The DNA for the CDR3 is TGTGCCAGCACCCCTGCGGGGGCCAGCACAGATACGCAGTATTTT.

V usage is TRBV18 and J usage is TRBJ2-7; no definite D call. V was clipped by 1 base and J by 7 bases, with 14 bases between them. Germline CDR1 KGHSH, CDR2 LQKENI. This CDR3 spans 14 amino acids. CDR3 amino acids: CASSPHRYSGEQYF. The CDR3 DNA is TGTGCCAGCTCACCACACCGGTACTCCGGGGAGCAGTACTTC. The full variable domain, with the rest looked up from reference TRBV18 and TRBJ2-7, is NAGVMQNPRHLVRRRGQEARLRCSPMKGHSHVYWYRQLPEEGLKFMVYLQKENIIDESGMPKERFSAEFPKEGPSILRIQQVVRGDSAAYFCASSPHRYSGEQYFGPGTRLTVT.

The V gene is TRBV5-1, the J gene TRBJ2-3; 8 positions agree with TRBD2. The V gene's germline CDR1 is SGHRS and CDR2 YFSETQ. The V gene end was trimmed by 4 bases and the J gene end by 2 bases; junction bases not matched to a gene: 6. The CDR3 is 15 residues long. The CDR3 spells CASSRISGNTDTQYF. The DNA of the CDR3 is TGCGCCAGCAGCCGCATTAGCGGGAACACAGATACGCAGTATTTT.

V and J are TRBV7-2 and TRBJ2-5, with 11 bases identical to TRBD2. The CDR3 covers 18 residues. CDR1 and CDR2 (germline): SGHTA, FQGNSA. With 5 bases clipped from V and 2 bases from J, the junction kept 13 bases outside the gene matches. CDR3 sequence (DNA): TGTGCCAGCAGCCCCCGCCCTAGCGGGGGGTACAAACAAGAGACCCAGTACTTC. Encoded protein: CASSPRPSGGYKQETQYF. The whole variable domain, remainder taken from reference TRBV7-2 and TRBJ2-5, is GAGVSQSPSNKVTEKGKDVELRCDPISGHTALYWYRQSLGQGLEFLIYFQGNSAPDKSGLPSDRFSAERTGGSVSTLTIQRTQQEDSAVYLCASSPRPSGGYKQETQYFGPGTRLLVL.

The DNA for the CDR3 is TGCGCCAGCAGCCATTCCGGGACAGGGGATTACGAGCAGTACTTC. The encoded protein is CASSHSGTGDYEQYF. The chain carries TRBV4-3 and TRBJ2-7; 10 bases fit TRBD1. The CDR3 has 15 residues. CDR1 is LGHNA and CDR2 is YSLEER in the germline V gene. J lost 4 bases, V lost 3 bases, and 6 bases had no gene match.

The rearrangement uses TRBV2 and TRBJ1-1, with D unresolved. The germline CDR1 and CDR2 sequences are SNHLY and FYNNEI. V was cut by 8 bases and J by 11 bases, with 24 bases left in between. The CDR3 is 14 residues long. CDR3 in DNA: TGTGCCAGCCATCCCGCTTGGGAAGGTGACTCGGCTTTCTTT. As protein: CASHPAWEGDSAFF.

This clone was counted between two and nine times. The chain joins TRBV7-2 to TRBJ1-5; D is unresolved. CDR1 SGHTA and CDR2 FQGNSA come from the germline V gene. Trimming cost V 5 bases and J 4 bases, with 9 bases left between them. This CDR3 has 13 amino acids. The CDR3 nucleotides are TGTGCCAGCAGCCCGCCGGGGAATCAGCCCCAGCATTTT. This translates into CASSPPGNQPQHF.

The chain links TRBV30 to TRBJ1-5; D is unresolved. Deletions cut 2 bases from V and 7 bases from J, with 9 bases between. CDR1 GTSNPN and CDR2 SVGIG come from the germline V gene (reference sequence). The length of the CDR3 is 12 residues. CDR3: CAWSPQDQPQHF. In DNA form, the CDR3 reads TGTGCCTGGAGTCCCCAGGACCAGCCCCAGCATTTT.

The V gene is TRBV23-1, the J gene TRBJ2-1; 9 positions match TRBD2. TRBV23-1 is reported as an ORF; its role is uncertain. CDR3 size: 22 residues. V was pared by 3 bases and J by 5 bases, with 26 bases of the junction left unmatched. In nucleotides, the CDR3 is TGCGCCAGCAGTCACCCGAGGCGAGAAGCGGGGACTAGCCGGAACCGACACAATGAGCAGTTCTTC. It yields the protein CASSHPRREAGTSRNRHNEQFF.

The chain links TRBV19 to TRBJ1-2; D is perhaps TRBD1 (5 bases). The CDR3 is 12 residues long. CDR1 is LNHDA and CDR2 is SQIVND in the germline V gene (reference sequence). V was pared by 7 bases and J by 6 bases, with 12 bases between. The CDR3 DNA is TGTGCCAGTACCTCAGGGAGAAATGGCTACACCTTC. Encoded protein: CASTSGRNGYTF.

The chain has TRBV5-1 and TRBJ2-7, with 7 bases lining up with TRBD1. Trimming took 3 bases from V and 3 from J; bases not matched to a gene: 6. The germline V gene has CDR1 SGHRS and CDR2 YFSETQ. This CDR3 spans 14 amino acids. The CDR3 DNA is TGCGCCAGCAGCTCCCGGACAGGTAACTACGAGCAGTACTTC. Its protein is CASSSRTGNYEQYF.

This sequence joins TRBV9 and TRBJ1-5; perhaps TRBD1 as D (5 bases). CDR1 SGDLS and CDR2 YYNGEE come from the germline V gene. With 0 bases removed from V and 4 bases from J, the gap between germline ends came to 8 bases. The CDR3 extends over 14 amino acids. The CDR3 is CASSVGWGNQPQHF. DNA of the CDR3: TGTGCCAGCAGCGTAGGTTGGGGGAATCAGCCCCAGCATTTT.